The T cell receptor beta chain described here comes from a study of blood T cells in healthy people across ages. Study-wide results and limits: Measured against age, TCR beta diversity per million T cells decreased in a roughly linear manner. Long-lived and aged donors differed, with more naive CD4+ cells and higher diversity in the long-lived. Diversity was estimated from one million T cells, and these estimates were considered underestimates.

This clonotype was counted only a few times. Antigen: not known. V was cut by 4 bases and J by 7 bases, with 14 bases left in between. Per germline, CDR1 SGHDN and CDR2 FVKESK. This CDR3 has 14 residues. Through a sample-barcoded 5' primer and a J-beta primer mix, a second PCR was run for roughly 7 to 12 cycles. Each CDR3 protein is one row after TCRdb ran MiXCR on the 5' RACE reads. The sample carries approximately 940,000 distinct CDR3 sequences, about 44% recorded once. The people who gave samples were healthy Caucasians from Russia, aged about 6 to 100. Source material: blood. This clonotype originated in a man between 25 and 39 years old in good health. The gene calls are TRBV14 and TRBJ2-1, with D possibly matching TRBD2 (5 bases). CDR3 sequence reads: CASSPIGVGNEQFF. In nucleotides, the CDR3 is TGTGCCAGCAGCCCCATCGGGGTGGGTAATGAGCAGTTCTTC.